Shown below are 10 T cell receptor beta chains from a single sample sequenced in a study of breast tumors, draining lymph nodes, adjacent tissues. TCRdb fed the multiplex PCR reads into MiXCR, producing one record per CDR3 protein. This table has over 200,000 distinct CDR3 sequences, less than 40% appearing once. The lymph nodes were axillary draining lymph nodes from breast cancer patients. Sequenced input: axillary lymph node tissue. The receptors derive from a female donor with breast cancer. Some clones in this sample may be carry-over from other donors' samples.

This clonotype occurred many times. V and J are TRBV9 and TRBJ2-7; 11 bases are shared with TRBD2. Per the germline V gene, CDR1 is SGDLS and CDR2 is YYNGEE. J lost 4 bases, V lost 0 bases, and 3 bases had no gene match. This CDR3 contains 15 residues. Here the CDR3 DNA reads TGTGCCAGCAGCGTAGGGTCTAGCGGGAGGTACGAGCAGTACTTC. It specifies CASSVGSSGRYEQYF.

This clonotype was recorded at least ten times. The chain recombines TRBV30 with TRBJ1-2; 10 positions match TRBD1. The CDR3 sequence is 15 residues long. Germline CDR1 GTSNPN, CDR2 SVGIG (reference sequence). Losses at the gene ends were 0 bases for V and 6 bases for J; bases not matched to a gene: 7. CDR3 DNA sequence: TGTGCCTGGAGTGTACTGAGGACAGGGGGGAATGGCTACACCTTC. Translated: CAWSVLRTGGNGYTF.

At least ten counts were recorded for this clonotype. The rearrangement links TRBV12-3 or TRBV12-4 to TRBJ2-3, with D perhaps TRBD1 (5 bases). The CDR3 is 14 residues long. Between the trimmed V and J ends, which lost 3 bases and 0 bases, there was a span of 7 bases. As DNA, the CDR3 is TGTGCCAGCAGTTTCGGACACAGCACAGATACGCAGTATTTT. This translates into CASSFGHSTDTQYF.

This clonotype was counted many times. The V gene is TRBV19, the J gene TRBJ2-7; no firm D call. Germline loops: CDR1 LNHDA, CDR2 SQIVND (reference sequence). The ends were cut back, 5 bases at V and 4 bases at J, with 12 bases in the middle. The CDR3 spans 13 residues. The CDR3 sequence: CASSPRPFYEQYF. CDR3 in DNA: TGTGCCAGTAGTCCTAGACCGTTTTACGAGCAGTACTTC.

The chain recombines TRBV14 with TRBJ2-7; D may be TRBD1 (6 bases). With 5 bases removed from V and 2 bases from J, the gap between germline ends came to 16 bases. The CDR3 consists of 15 residues. The germline gives CDR1 SGHDN, CDR2 FVKESK. CDR3 in DNA: TGTGCCAGCAGCTCTCCAGGAAAGGGGGCCTACGAGCAGTACTTC. Protein sequence: CASSSPGKGAYEQYF.

The gene calls are TRBV27 and TRBJ1-1, with D maybe TRBD1 (6 bases). Germline-derived CDR1 and CDR2 are MNHEY and SMNVEV (reference sequence). This CDR3 region has 17 residues. V was trimmed by 4 bases and J by 3 bases, leaving 21 bases between them. The CDR3 is CASSSSLGGQTDTEAFF. DNA of the CDR3: TGTGCCAGCAGTTCCTCCCTCGGCGGACAGACGGACACTGAAGCTTTCTTT.

There are many counts of this clonotype. The chain is built from TRBV9 and TRBJ2-5; possible D gene TRBD1, 7 bases. There are 15 residues in the CDR3. From germline, CDR1 is SGDLS and CDR2 YYNGEE. V was pared by 3 bases and J by 3 bases, with 15 bases between. The CDR3 region is CASSAGPRGEETQYF. The CDR3 DNA reads as TGTGCCAGCAGCGCAGGTCCCAGGGGGGAAGAGACCCAGTACTTC.

Remarks on this clonotype: A much larger clone differs from this one at a single base, so this may be a read error. This sequence joins TRBV20-1 and TRBJ2-7; D is unclear. The CDR3 is 12 amino acids. Germline-derived CDR1 and CDR2 are DFQATT and SNEGSKA (reference sequence). The CDR3 nucleotides read TGCAGTGCTAGGCCCGGTACGCGCGAGCCGTACTTC. It codes for CSARPGTREPYF.

The V call is TRBV10-3, the J call TRBJ2-4, with D possibly called TRBD1 or TRBD2 (5 bases each). The V and J ends lost 5 bases and 6 bases respectively, with 17 bases between them. CDR3 size: 15 residues. Germline V CDR1 and CDR2: ENHRY, SYGVKD. The CDR3 spells CAISMEDNPGNIQYF. Here the CDR3 DNA reads TGTGCCATCAGTATGGAGGACAACCCTGGAAACATTCAGTACTTC.

As to this clonotype: A much larger clone is a single base away; this may be a read error. The chain recombines TRBV6-1 with TRBJ2-2, with D perhaps TRBD2 (7 bases). This CDR3 region has 17 residues. V was clipped by 5 bases and J by 5 bases, with 21 bases between them. Germline-derived CDR1 and CDR2 are MNHNS and SASEGT. In nucleotides, the CDR3 is TGTGCCAGCAGTCGGGCAATGGGGGGGGCGCAGACCGGGGAGCTGTTTTTT. This gives the protein CASSRAMGGAQTGELFF.